This T cell receptor (beta chain) was captured in a study of OX40 agonist ivuxolimab in advanced cancers. The trim removed 6 bases at V and 3 bases at J, leaving 5 bases unmatched. Per the germline V gene, CDR1 is MNHEY and CDR2 is SMNVEV (reference sequence). The CDR3 is 14 residues long. Patients who had autoimmune disease history or got systemic immunosuppression were left out. Notes on the study in general: In CD8+ T cells, expanded clones were on average more numerous than in CD4+. The antigens recognized by the expanded peripheral T cells, that is their antigen specificity, were not determined.

Some clones are missing from TCRdb's copy, which holds only in-frame ones; the method was immunoSEQ multiplex PCR. The sample lists tens of thousands of clones, approximately 84% occurring once. At least ten counts were recorded for this clone. Antigen: not known. The clonotype originates from an adult with an advanced solid tumor such as melanoma, head and neck, liver or kidney cancer. V and J are TRBV27 and TRBJ2-3; 8 bases match TRBD2. The sequenced sample was CD4+ or CD8+ T cells sorted from blood, obtained in a trial of the OX40 agonist ivuxolimab. The chain's CDR3 is CASRPGLVTDTQYF. CDR3 coding DNA: TGTGCCAGCAGGCCGGGACTAGTGACAGATACGCAGTATTTT.